This T cell receptor (beta chain) was profiled in a study of CD8+ T cells in alopecia areata. Study information: The tofacitinib course ran for 6 to 18 months and was followed by 6 months off drug.

CDR1 MNHEY and CDR2 SMNVEV come from the germline V gene (reference sequence). This CDR3 is built from 16 residues. V was clipped by 7 bases and J by 5 bases; unmatched bases: 13. Peripheral blood and lesional scalp punch biopsies came from alopecia areata patients. Sequencing templates came from extracted RNA that was reverse transcribed into cDNA. The protocol was immunoSEQ multiplex PCR, while the TCRdb copy is restricted to in-frame clones and leaves out a portion. Of 5,900 or so clones in the sample, around 60% were seen once. The specimen was skin. This receptor was obtained from a human donor with alopecia areata. The gene calls are TRBV27 and TRBJ2-2; TRBD2 agrees at 7 bases. The chain's CDR3 is CASTGTTPWGTGELFF. The CDR3 bases are TGTGCCAGCACCGGGACTACCCCATGGGGAACCGGGGAGCTGTTTTTT.